A single sample gave rise to the 14 T cell receptor beta chains below, sequenced in a study of shared clonotypes between healthy human individuals. Here immunoSEQ multiplex PCR was the method, and the copy in TCRdb shows in-frame clones only, minus some. This sample has hundreds of thousands of clones, with about 92% found just once. Terminally differentiated effector memory CD45RA+ cells were excluded by CCR7 positive selection of CD45RO-negative cells. The source material was naive CD8+ T cells sorted from blood. The receptor source for this set is a man aged 30 to 45 in good health.

This clone was recorded only once. This chain joins TRBV9 and TRBJ2-7; D assignment may be TRBD1 or TRBD2 (5 bases each). Looked up from germline, CDR1 is SGDLS and CDR2 is YYNGEE. Trimming cost V 2 bases and J 3 bases, with 12 bases left between them. The CDR3 has 14 amino acids. Here the CDR3 DNA reads TGTGCCAGCAGCGTGGGGGTCGGGGACTACGAGCAGTACTTC. Amino acids: CASSVGVGDYEQYF.

This chain connects TRBV4-3 to TRBJ2-7; 12 bases line up with TRBD2. J gave up 6 bases and V 1 base, and 1 base lay outside the gene matches. The CDR3 is 14 amino acids. Per the germline V gene, CDR1 is LGHNA and CDR2 is YSLEER. CDR3 coding DNA: TGCGCCAGCAGCCAAGTACTAGCGGGAGGCGAGCAGTACTTC. Translation gives CASSQVLAGGEQYF.

The chain employs TRBV10-2 and TRBJ2-2; D remains unclear. V shed 0 bases and J shed 2 bases, with 7 bases lying between them. The CDR3 totals 15 residues. The germline V gene has CDR1 WSHSY and CDR2 SAAADI. CDR3 DNA: TGCGCCAGCAGTGAGTCCGCGGAAAACACCGGGGAGCTGTTTTTT. Its protein is CASSESAENTGELFF.

The rearrangement joins TRBV4-3 to TRBJ1-1, with unresolved D. The germline CDR1 and CDR2 sequences are LGHNA and YSLEER. V lost 0 bases to trimming and J lost 2 bases, with 10 bases between them. The CDR3 loop spans 15 amino acids. The CDR3 is CASSQERAENTEAFF. The CDR3 DNA reads TGCGCCAGCAGCCAAGAGAGGGCCGAAAACACTGAAGCTTTCTTT.

The V call is TRBV27, the J call TRBJ2-3; D gene unclear. This CDR3 spans 14 amino acids. Trimming took 5 bases from V and 6 from J, leaving 15 bases between them. The germline CDR1 and CDR2 sequences are MNHEY and SMNVEV (reference sequence). The CDR3 loop reads CASSPRVGWDTQYF. The CDR3 DNA reads as TGTGCCAGCAGTCCCCGGGTAGGGTGGGATACGCAGTATTTT.

The rearrangement links TRBV14 to TRBJ2-1; 8 bases fit TRBD2. Germline lookup yields CDR1 SGHDN and CDR2 FVKESK. V dropped 1 base and J dropped 9; count of bases not matched to a gene: 5. The CDR3 totals 14 residues. The CDR3 loop is CASSQASGGSEQFF. In DNA, the CDR3 is TGTGCCAGCAGCCAAGCTTCGGGAGGGAGTGAGCAGTTCTTC.

The V and J genes are TRBV15 and TRBJ1-3; 7 bases match TRBD1. V trimming: 0 bases; J trimming: 2 bases; junction bases outside the gene matches: 1. This CDR3 spans 15 amino acids. CDR1 LNHNV and CDR2 YYDKDF come from the germline V gene (reference sequence). In DNA, the CDR3 is TGTGCCACCAGCAGAGACACAGGGGCTGGAAACACCATATATTTT. This gives the protein CATSRDTGAGNTIYF.

The chain couples TRBV14 to TRBJ2-7, with 15 bases aligning to TRBD2. The germline V gene encodes CDR1 SGHDN and CDR2 FVKESK. J was trimmed by 0 bases and V by 5 bases; bases with no gene match: 5. The CDR3 has 17 amino acids. CDR3 in amino acids: CASSFGLAGGSSYEQYF. CDR3 in DNA: TGTGCCAGCAGCTTCGGACTAGCGGGAGGGAGCTCCTACGAGCAGTACTTC.

The chain combines TRBV5-5 with TRBJ2-5, with 9 positions matching TRBD2. The CDR3 has 18 residues. Trimming cost V 0 bases and J 0 bases; bases outside gene matches: 9. CDR1 and CDR2 (germline): SGHKS, YYEKEE (reference sequence). This CDR3 is CASSLATSGDWYQETQYF. CDR3 coding DNA: TGTGCCAGCAGCTTGGCGACTAGCGGAGATTGGTACCAAGAGACCCAGTACTTC.

This rearrangement joins TRBV27 to TRBJ2-7, with D uncertain. Trimming left V 6 bases short and J 6 bases short, with 15 bases between. The V gene's germline CDR1 is MNHEY and CDR2 SMNVEV (reference sequence). This CDR3 is built from 13 residues. The CDR3, as DNA: TGTGCCAGCAGCTCCGGGCGGATCGGCGAGCAGTACTTC. Translated: CASSSGRIGEQYF.

The genes are TRBV29-1 and TRBJ2-3, with 7 bases identical to TRBD2. Germline assignment: CDR1 SQVTM and CDR2 ANQGSEA. V was clipped by 3 bases and J by 2 bases; unmatched bases: 5. This CDR3 region has 14 residues. CDR3 sequence reads: CSVDLAEITDTQYF. The DNA of the CDR3 is TGCAGCGTTGATCTAGCGGAAATCACAGATACGCAGTATTTT.

The chain links TRBV19 to TRBJ2-1; TRBD2 aligns across 9 bases. Germline-derived CDR1 and CDR2 are LNHDA and SQIVND (reference sequence). This CDR3 spans 18 amino acids. With 0 bases clipped from V and 3 bases from J, the junction kept 9 bases outside the gene matches. CDR3 loop: CASSIDVPGTSSYNEQFF. CDR3 coding DNA: TGTGCCAGTAGTATAGATGTCCCCGGGACTAGCAGCTACAATGAGCAGTTCTTC.

This rearrangement joins TRBV27 to TRBJ1-4; the match to TRBD1 covers 7 bases. This CDR3 spans 14 amino acids. Germline-derived CDR1 and CDR2 are MNHEY and SMNVEV (reference sequence). V shed 8 bases and J 0 bases; nucleotides not matched to a gene: 3. DNA of the CDR3: TGTGCCAGCTCAGGGGGGGCAACTAATGAAAAACTGTTTTTT. As protein: CASSGGATNEKLFF.

The J gene is TRBJ2-1, the V gene TRBV15; TRBD2 matches at 7 bases. V lost 0 bases, J lost 6 bases, and 8 bases stayed unmatched. Germline CDR1 LNHNV, CDR2 YYDKDF (reference sequence). The CDR3 covers 16 residues. CDR3 sequence reads: CATSRDPSGGFNEQFF. The CDR3 DNA is TGTGCCACCAGCAGAGACCCCTCGGGAGGTTTCAATGAGCAGTTCTTC.